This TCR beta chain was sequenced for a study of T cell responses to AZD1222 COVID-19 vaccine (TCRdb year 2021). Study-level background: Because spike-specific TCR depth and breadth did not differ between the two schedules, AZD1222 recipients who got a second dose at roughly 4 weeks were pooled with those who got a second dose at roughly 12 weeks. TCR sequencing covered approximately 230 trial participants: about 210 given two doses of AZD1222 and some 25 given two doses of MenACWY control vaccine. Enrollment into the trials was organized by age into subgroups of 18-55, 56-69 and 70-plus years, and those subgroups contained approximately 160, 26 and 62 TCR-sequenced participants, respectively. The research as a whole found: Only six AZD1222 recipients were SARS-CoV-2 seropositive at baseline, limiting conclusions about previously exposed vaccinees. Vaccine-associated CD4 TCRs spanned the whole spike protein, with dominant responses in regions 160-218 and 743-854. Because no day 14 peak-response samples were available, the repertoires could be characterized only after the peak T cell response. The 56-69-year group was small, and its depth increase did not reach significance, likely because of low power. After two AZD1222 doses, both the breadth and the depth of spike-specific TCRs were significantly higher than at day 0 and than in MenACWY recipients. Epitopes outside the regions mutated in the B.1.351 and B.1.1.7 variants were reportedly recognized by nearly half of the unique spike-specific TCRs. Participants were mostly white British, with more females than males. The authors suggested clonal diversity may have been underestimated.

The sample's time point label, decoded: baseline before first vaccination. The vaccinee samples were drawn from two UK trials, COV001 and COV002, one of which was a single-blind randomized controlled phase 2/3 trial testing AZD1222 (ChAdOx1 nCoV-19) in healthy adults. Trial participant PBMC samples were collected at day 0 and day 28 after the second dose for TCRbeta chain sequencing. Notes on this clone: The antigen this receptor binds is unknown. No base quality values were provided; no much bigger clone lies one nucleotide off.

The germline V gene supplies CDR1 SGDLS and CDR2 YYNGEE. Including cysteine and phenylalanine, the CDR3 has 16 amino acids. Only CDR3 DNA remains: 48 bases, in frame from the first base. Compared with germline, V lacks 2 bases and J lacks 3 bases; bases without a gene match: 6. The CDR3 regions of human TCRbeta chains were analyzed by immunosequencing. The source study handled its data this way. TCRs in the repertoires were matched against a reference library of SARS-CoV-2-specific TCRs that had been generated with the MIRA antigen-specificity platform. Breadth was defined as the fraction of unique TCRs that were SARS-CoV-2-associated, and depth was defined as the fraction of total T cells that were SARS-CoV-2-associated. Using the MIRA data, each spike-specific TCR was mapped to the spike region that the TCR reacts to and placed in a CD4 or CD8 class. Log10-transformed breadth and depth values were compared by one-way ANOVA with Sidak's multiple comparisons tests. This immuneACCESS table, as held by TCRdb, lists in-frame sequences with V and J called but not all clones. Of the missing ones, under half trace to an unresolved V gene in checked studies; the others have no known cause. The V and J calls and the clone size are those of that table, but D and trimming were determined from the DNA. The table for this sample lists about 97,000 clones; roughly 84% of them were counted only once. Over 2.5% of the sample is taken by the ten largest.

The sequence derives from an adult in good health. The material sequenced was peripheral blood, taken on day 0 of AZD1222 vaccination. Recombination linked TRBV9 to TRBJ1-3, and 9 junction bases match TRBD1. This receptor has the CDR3 CASSVGTGPIGNTIYF. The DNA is TGTGCCAGCAGCGTGGGGACAGGGCCGATTGGAAACACCATATATTTT. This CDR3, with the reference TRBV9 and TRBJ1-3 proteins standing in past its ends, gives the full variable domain DSGVTQTPKHLITATGQRVTLRCSPRSGDLSVYWYQQSLDQGLQFLIQYYNGEERAKGNILERFSAQQFPDLHSELNLSSLELGDSALYFCASSVGTGPIGNTIYFGEGSWLTVV.